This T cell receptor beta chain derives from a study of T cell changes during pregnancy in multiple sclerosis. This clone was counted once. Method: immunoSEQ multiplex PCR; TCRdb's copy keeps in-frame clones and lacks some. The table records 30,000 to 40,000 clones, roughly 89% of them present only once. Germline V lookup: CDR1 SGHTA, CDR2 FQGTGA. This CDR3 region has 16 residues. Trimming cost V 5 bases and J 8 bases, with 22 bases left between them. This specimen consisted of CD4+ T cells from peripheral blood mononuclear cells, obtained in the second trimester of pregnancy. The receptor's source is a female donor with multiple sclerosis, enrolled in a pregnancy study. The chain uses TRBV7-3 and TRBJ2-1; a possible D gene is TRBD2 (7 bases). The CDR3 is CASSPKLGGAGDEQFF. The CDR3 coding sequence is TGTGCCAGCAGCCCAAAATTGGGGGGGGCAGGAGATGAGCAGTTCTTC.